This T cell receptor (beta chain) was observed in a study of Graves' ophthalmopathy and Graves' hyperthyroidism. Amplification from RNA transcripts yielded the TCR beta CDR3 regions. The first-round RT-PCR employed HTBI primers together with the Qiagen OneStep RT-PCR kit. A multiplex PCR was then performed as the second round. From the multiplex PCR reads, TCRdb called clonotypes with MiXCR, one entry per CDR3 protein. The top ten clones hold around 10% of a sample with around 1,200,000 distinct CDR3 sequences, around a third of them seen once. Germline V gene sequence: CDR1 SEHNR, CDR2 FQNEAQ (reference sequence). CDR3 length equals 14 residues. V lost 7 bases to trimming and J lost 4 bases; unmatched junction nucleotides: 9. The table lists this clonotype with many counts.

This TCR came from an adult man with Graves' hyperthyroidism. Material: peripheral blood or thyroid tissue (not recorded which). The chain joins TRBV7-9 to TRBJ1-2; 7 nucleotides match TRBD1. In DNA, the CDR3 is TGTGCCAGCACACAGCAGGGGGGGTTCTATGGCTACACCTTC. This translates into CASTQQGGFYGYTF.